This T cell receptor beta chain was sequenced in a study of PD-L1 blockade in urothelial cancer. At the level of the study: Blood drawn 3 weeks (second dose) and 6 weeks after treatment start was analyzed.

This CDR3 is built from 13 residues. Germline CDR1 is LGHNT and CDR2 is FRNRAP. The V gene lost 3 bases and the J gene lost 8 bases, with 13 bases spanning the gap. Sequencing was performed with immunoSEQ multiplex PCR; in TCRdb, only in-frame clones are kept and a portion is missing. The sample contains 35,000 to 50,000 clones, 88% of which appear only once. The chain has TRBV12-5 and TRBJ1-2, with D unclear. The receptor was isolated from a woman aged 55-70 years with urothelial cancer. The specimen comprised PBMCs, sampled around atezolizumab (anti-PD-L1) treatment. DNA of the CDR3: TGTGCTAGTGGTTTTGGAGGTAGAGGCGGCTACACCTTC. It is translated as CASGFGGRGGYTF.